The clone carrying this T cell receptor beta chain was recorded a few times. Its cognate antigen is unknown. The sample originates from a study of T cell repertoires in cytomegalovirus infection. Across the whole study: Both a matching HLA type and CMV infection were indicated by public TCR beta signatures. Findings and limits, study-wide: Individuals carrying CMV plus the relevant HLA were identified by cumulative frequency of public TCR beta families. The ex vivo response was dominated by HLA-C-restricted CMV-specific TCR beta clonotypes.

TCRdb re-analysed the reads in MiXCR, keeping a single row per CDR3 protein. Of about 490,000 distinct CDR3 sequences in the sample, 26% were seen once. The CDR3 sequence is 15 residues long. V shed 4 bases and J 10 bases; nucleotides not matched to a gene: 9. Germline V CDR1 and CDR2: SGHRS, YFSETQ. V usage is TRBV5-1 and J usage is TRBJ2-1; 12 positions match TRBD2. This sequence was found in a human donor in good health (CMV status not recorded). Some clones in this sample may be carry-over from other donors' samples. Sequenced: PBMCs. CDR3 DNA sequence: TGCGCCAGCAGCCCCCCGGGACTAGCGGGCCAGGAGCAGTTCTTC. Translated: CASSPPGLAGQEQFF.